These 10 T cell receptor beta chains came from one sample sequenced in a study of blood T cell repertoires in COVID-19. Sequencing used immunoSEQ multiplex PCR; TCRdb keeps in-frame clones, though not all of them. The data hold about 88,000 clones, with around 90% observed a single time. Material: peripheral blood. The receptor set was obtained from a male donor with acute or convalescent COVID-19.

The rearrangement joins TRBV6-2 or TRBV6-3 to TRBJ1-2; perhaps TRBD1 as D (6 bases). The V gene lost 2 bases and the J gene lost 6 bases, with 10 bases spanning the gap. In germline, CDR1 is MNHEY, CDR2 SVGEGT. The CDR3 totals 13 residues. CDR3: CASSYPDRNGYTF. The CDR3 DNA reads TGTGCCAGCAGTTACCCTGACAGGAATGGCTACACCTTC.

A few counts support this clone. The chain has TRBV6-1 and TRBJ1-2; 8 bases are a match to TRBD1. V gave up 0 bases and J gave up 6 bases; unmatched junction bases: 9. Germline V gives CDR1 MNHNS, CDR2 SASEGT. This CDR3 has 16 amino acids. As DNA, the CDR3 is TGTGCCAGCAGTGAAGCGCGAACAGGGGGAAGGAATGGCTACACCTTC. Amino acid sequence: CASSEARTGGRNGYTF.

The CDR3 sequence: CASSEVRGMTAPQYF. CDR3 nucleotides: TGTGCCAGCAGTGAAGTGAGGGGGATGACGGCTCCGCAGTATTTT. The genes are TRBV2 and TRBJ2-3, with a weak D call TRBD1 (6 bases). Germline CDR1 and CDR2: SNHLY and FYNNEI. This CDR3 comprises 15 residues. V gave up 1 base and J gave up 10 bases, with 18 bases separating them.

The rearrangement links TRBV7-9 to TRBJ1-6; D might be TRBD1 (5 bases). V was cut by 5 bases and J by 8 bases, with 10 bases left in between. In germline, CDR1 is SEHNR, CDR2 FQNEAQ (reference sequence). The CDR3 loop spans 13 amino acids. The CDR3 DNA is TGTGCCAGCAGCCCCCCGGGGGATTCACCCCTCCACTTT. As protein: CASSPPGDSPLHF.

J is TRBJ1-1 and V is TRBV5-4, with D perhaps matching TRBD1 (5 bases). The CDR3 covers 15 residues. Germline CDR1 and CDR2: SGHNT and YYREEE (reference sequence). V was trimmed by 0 bases and J by 4 bases, leaving 13 bases between them. This chain's CDR3 is CASSLAGGRATEAFF. The CDR3 DNA reads TGTGCCAGCAGCTTGGCCGGGGGTCGGGCCACTGAAGCTTTCTTT.

V usage is TRBV5-1 and J usage is TRBJ2-7; 11 bases are a match to TRBD1. The germline V gene has CDR1 SGHRS and CDR2 YFSETQ. The CDR3 runs 15 residues. Trimming at V came to 2 bases and at J to 12 bases, leaving 13 bases not matched to a gene. The CDR3 spells CASSLGQGALGSGYF. CDR3 bases: TGCGCCAGCAGCTTAGGACAGGGGGCGTTAGGCTCGGGGTACTTC.

This clone was detected only a few times. The chain combines TRBV19 with TRBJ1-2; D might be TRBD1 (5 bases). CDR1 is LNHDA, CDR2 SQIVND, per germline (reference sequence). CDR3 length equals 13 residues. Trimming removed 0 bases from V and 6 bases from J, with 8 bases in between. The CDR3 loop reads CASSIEGRDGYTF. The CDR3 DNA sequence: TGTGCCAGTAGTATAGAGGGCAGGGATGGCTACACCTTC.

V gene TRBV6-4 combines with J gene TRBJ2-1; perhaps TRBD1 as D (6 bases). From germline, CDR1 is MRHNA and CDR2 SNTAGT. The CDR3 covers 15 residues. Trimming left V 2 bases short and J 8 bases short, with 16 bases between. The CDR3: CASSDRGQPSDEQFF. In DNA, the CDR3 is TGTGCCAGCAGTGACAGAGGACAGCCCAGCGATGAGCAGTTCTTC.

This chain uses TRBV7-8 with TRBJ2-1, with D possibly TRBD1 on 6 matching bases. This CDR3 comprises 15 residues. CDR1 is SGHVS, CDR2 FQNEAQ, per germline. V shed 0 bases and J shed 6 bases, with 12 bases lying between them. CDR3 bases: TGTGCCAGCAGCTTAGCGGGGGCCTCCCTCAATGAGCAGTTCTTC. As protein: CASSLAGASLNEQFF.

The V and J genes are TRBV7-8 and TRBJ1-5, with D tentatively TRBD1 (6 bases). The CDR3 runs to 16 residues. The V end lost 3 bases, the J end lost 6 bases, and 18 bases lay between the germline ends. Germline assignment: CDR1 SGHVS and CDR2 FQNEAQ. The CDR3 is CASSFGGRGIGQPQHF. The CDR3 nucleotides read TGTGCCAGCAGCTTCGGGGGGCGGGGAATAGGTCAGCCCCAGCATTTT.